The 29 T cell receptor beta chains reported below all come from one sample, sequenced in a study of blood T cell repertoires in COVID-19. Clones were sequenced by immunoSEQ multiplex PCR, and TCRdb holds only the in-frame ones, with some missing. The sample includes about 98,000 clones, 84% of them seen just once. Sample: peripheral blood. These receptors were taken from a human donor in a cohort sampled during active COVID-19.

This chain joins TRBV13 and TRBJ2-7; 8 bases map to TRBD1. Unmatched junction bases numbered 5, after V lost 3 bases and J lost 1 base. CDR1 and CDR2 (germline): PRHDT, FYEKMQ (reference sequence). The CDR3 runs 15 residues. The CDR3 loop reads CASSLFRDRSYEQYF. The CDR3 nucleotides read TGTGCCAGCAGCTTGTTCCGGGACAGGTCCTACGAGCAGTACTTC. The complete variable domain, with remaining parts taken from reference TRBV13 and TRBJ2-7, reads AAGVIQSPRHLIKEKRETATLKCYPIPRHDTVYWYQQGPGQDPQFLISFYEKMQSDKGSIPDRFSAQQFSDYHSELNMSSLELGDSALYFCASSLFRDRSYEQYFGPGTRLTVT.

The rearrangement uses TRBV28 and TRBJ1-6, with D unclear. The CDR3 is 12 residues long. Trimming left V 4 bases short and J 10 bases short, with 8 bases between. Germline V gives CDR1 MDHEN, CDR2 SYDVKM. DNA for the CDR3: TGTGCCAGCAGTTCTGGGCAGTCACCCCTCCACTTT. It translates to CASSSGQSPLHF.

This chain uses TRBV6-5 with TRBJ1-1; D is perhaps TRBD1 (6 bases). This CDR3 has 14 amino acids. Between the trimmed V and J ends, which lost 2 bases and 6 bases, there was a span of 13 bases. The germline V gene encodes CDR1 MNHEY and CDR2 SVGAGI. CDR3 coding DNA: TGTGCCAGCAGTTACCCGGGGGCGGGGGCTGAAGCTTTCTTT. It is translated as CASSYPGAGAEAFF.

V and J are TRBV7-9 and TRBJ2-2; D unclear. The CDR3 runs 16 residues. Germline V lookup: CDR1 SEHNR, CDR2 FQNEAQ (reference sequence). V lost 4 bases, J lost 1 base, and 13 bases lay in between. CDR3 sequence: CASSSARLGNTGELFF. CDR3 bases: TGTGCCAGCAGCTCGGCCAGGTTAGGGAACACCGGGGAGCTGTTTTTT.

The CDR3 DNA is TGTGCCACAAGCGGGGGCCCCATCCAAGAGACCCAGTACTTC. Amino acid sequence: CATSGGPIQETQYF. The V gene is TRBV24-1, the J gene TRBJ2-5; 8 bases fit TRBD2. The CDR3 totals 14 residues. The ends lost 10 bases at V and 1 base at J; junction bases unmatched: 7. Germline V gene data show CDR1 as KGHDR and CDR2 as SFDVKD.

The chain is built from TRBV11-2 and TRBJ2-7; TRBD2 is a possible D gene (7 bases). This CDR3 is built from 14 residues. Between the trimmed V and J ends, which lost 2 bases and 4 bases, there was a span of 12 bases. Germline CDR1 SGHAT, CDR2 FQNNGV. CDR3 residues: CASSLWGGRYEQYF. The CDR3, as DNA: TGTGCCAGCAGCTTATGGGGGGGCCGATACGAGCAGTACTTC.

This clone was counted between two and nine times. The chain has TRBV20-1 and TRBJ1-2, with no clear D. The ends were cut back, 1 base at V and 10 bases at J, with 7 bases in the middle. Germline assignment: CDR1 DFQATT and CDR2 SNEGSKA (reference sequence). CDR3 length: 10 residues. CDR3 nucleotide sequence: TGCAGTGCTAGAGGGCCGATCTACACCTTC. This encodes CSARGPIYTF.

CDR3 sequence: CASSPRTVAYEQYF. The CDR3 region has the DNA TGTGCCAGCAGCCCTAGGACAGTGGCCTACGAGCAGTACTTC. V and J are TRBV7-2 and TRBJ2-7, with TRBD1 as a possible D gene (6 bases). V was clipped by 5 bases and J by 2 bases, with 13 bases between them. Germline CDR1 SGHTA, CDR2 FQGNSA. The CDR3 has 14 amino acids.

V is TRBV6-6 and J is TRBJ1-4; TRBD1 matches 7 bases. Germline CDR1 reads MNHNY; CDR2 reads SVGAGI (reference sequence). J gave up 8 bases and V 5 bases, and 14 bases lay outside the gene matches. The CDR3 sequence is 16 residues long. The CDR3 protein is CASSASQTGYSEKLFF. CDR3 in DNA: TGTGCCAGCAGTGCATCCCAGACAGGGTATAGCGAAAAACTGTTTTTT.

The V and J genes are TRBV29-1 and TRBJ1-2, with 7 bases that match TRBD1. With 6 bases clipped from V and 2 bases from J, the junction kept 9 bases outside the gene matches. CDR1 is SQVTM, CDR2 ANQGSEA, per germline. The CDR3 has 14 residues. DNA for the CDR3: TGCAGCGTGGGCTCAGGGGGAGTAAACTATGGCTACACCTTC. It yields the protein CSVGSGGVNYGYTF.

This clone was recorded a few times. J is TRBJ1-5 and V is TRBV18; D uncertain. This CDR3 is 15 amino acids long. Germline V gene lookup returns CDR1 KGHSH and CDR2 LQKENI. With 3 bases removed from V and 5 bases from J, the gap between germline ends came to 14 bases. The DNA for the CDR3 is TGTGCCAGCTCACCGACCAACGGCGGGGATCAGCCCCAGCATTTT. It is translated as CASSPTNGGDQPQHF. The complete variable domain, with remaining parts taken from reference TRBV18 and TRBJ1-5, reads NAGVMQNPRHLVRRRGQEARLRCSPMKGHSHVYWYRQLPEEGLKFMVYLQKENIIDESGMPKERFSAEFPKEGPSILRIQQVVRGDSAAYFCASSPTNGGDQPQHFGDGTRLSIL.

This sequence joins TRBV15 and TRBJ2-7, with TRBD1 matching 7 bases. V was clipped by 3 bases and J by 0 bases; unmatched bases: 14. Germline CDR1 and CDR2: LNHNV and YYDKDF (reference sequence). The CDR3 sequence is 18 residues long. The CDR3 reads CATSRISPSTGFSYEQYF. In nucleotides, the CDR3 is TGTGCCACCAGCAGGATATCCCCATCGACAGGGTTCTCCTACGAGCAGTACTTC. Together with reference TRBV15 and TRBJ2-7, the CDR3 gives the full variable domain: DAMVIQNPRYQVTQFGKPVTLSCSQTLNHNVMYWYQQKSSQAPKLLFHYYDKDFNNEADTPDNFQSRRPNTSFCFLDIRSPGLGDTAMYLCATSRISPSTGFSYEQYFGPGTRLTVT.

The CDR3 coding sequence is TGTGCCAGCAGTTTATACCCCAGACAGGCTGGGTGGCAAGAGACCCAGTACTTC. It yields the protein CASSLYPRQAGWQETQYF. The chain has TRBV28 and TRBJ2-5; the D gene is possibly TRBD1 (6 bases). Germline V gives CDR1 MDHEN, CDR2 SYDVKM. V was shortened by 1 base and J by 2 bases, with 20 bases between the two germline ends. The CDR3 length is 18 residues.

The chain uses TRBV5-1 and TRBJ2-5; D uncertain. Trimming took 0 bases from V and 2 from J, leaving 5 bases between them. In germline, CDR1 is SGHRS, CDR2 YFSETQ. The CDR3 has 13 amino acids. CDR3 amino acids: CASSLGVQETQYF. Written as DNA, the CDR3 is TGCGCCAGCAGCTTGGGCGTTCAAGAGACCCAGTACTTC.

The chain is built from TRBV6-6 and TRBJ2-6, with 8 bases identical to TRBD1. The CDR3 has 14 residues. The trim removed 10 bases at V and 2 bases at J, leaving 4 bases unmatched. Germline values: CDR1 MNHNY, CDR2 SVGAGI (reference sequence). CDR3 DNA: TGTGCCACCTCACAGGGGGCTGGGGCCAACGTCCTGACTTTC. Protein product: CATSQGAGANVLTF.

This chain uses TRBV7-2 with TRBJ2-7; maybe TRBD2 (6 bases). Germline assignment: CDR1 SGHTA and CDR2 FQGNSA. V lost 10 bases and J lost 0, with 10 bases in between. CDR3 length: 12 amino acids. The CDR3 DNA reads as TGTGCCACCGGGGGTCTCTCCTACGAGCAGTACTTC. Translation: CATGGLSYEQYF.

The chain employs TRBV7-2 and TRBJ2-6; possibly TRBD1 for D (6 bases). CDR3 size: 15 residues. The germline V gene encodes CDR1 SGHTA and CDR2 FQGNSA. V lost 3 bases to trimming and J lost 4 bases, with 10 bases between them. CDR3 region: CASSFHRVGANVLTF. The CDR3 region has the DNA TGTGCCAGCAGCTTCCACAGGGTGGGGGCCAACGTCCTGACTTTC.

This chain links TRBV19 with TRBJ2-6, with 7 bases matching TRBD1. Germline CDR1 is LNHDA and CDR2 is SQIVND (reference sequence). The V and J ends lost 4 bases and 2 bases, in that order; junction bases with no gene match: 2. CDR3 size: 15 residues. CDR3 residues: CASSTDRAGANVLTF. Written as DNA, the CDR3 is TGTGCCAGTAGTACCGACAGGGCTGGGGCCAACGTCCTGACTTTC.

This chain joins TRBV5-8 and TRBJ2-5; possible D gene TRBD1, 6 bases. The ends were cut back, 2 bases at V and 4 bases at J, with 12 bases in the middle. CDR1 is SGHTS, CDR2 YDEGEE, per germline. The length of the CDR3 is 14 residues. CDR3 DNA: TGTGCCAGCAGCTTTCCAGGGGTACGAGAGACCCAGTACTTC. Protein sequence: CASSFPGVRETQYF.

This clone was counted a few times. V is TRBV9 and J is TRBJ1-3; TRBD1 aligns across 9 bases. The J segment lost 3 bases and the V segment lost 3 bases, leaving 7 bases of the junction unmatched. There are 16 residues in the CDR3. CDR1 and CDR2 from the germline V gene are SGDLS and YYNGEE. The CDR3 DNA sequence: TGTGCCAGCAGCGCAACCGGGACAGGGAATGGAAACACCATATATTTT. This translates into CASSATGTGNGNTIYF.

The gene calls are TRBV30 and TRBJ1-6; D gene ambiguous. The CDR3 covers 15 residues. V gave up 2 bases and J gave up 5 bases, with 13 bases separating them. CDR1 and CDR2 (germline): GTSNPN, SVGIG (reference sequence). The CDR3 DNA reads as TGTGCCTGGAGTACAGATTCCGGCGATAATTCACCCCTCCACTTT. Its translation: CAWSTDSGDNSPLHF.

To note about this clone: At one end, the junction sequence differs from germline, possibly due to a read error. The chain combines TRBV7-7 with TRBJ2-1; 12 nucleotides match TRBD2. Per germline, CDR1 SSHAT and CDR2 FNYEAQ (reference sequence). The CDR3 spans 15 residues. The CDR3 here is CASSLTSGGHSEQFF. As DNA, the CDR3 is TGTGCTAGCAGCTTAACTAGCGGGGGGCATAGTGAGCAGTTCTTC.

CDR3 nucleotides: TGTGCCAGCTCACCAAGACTCCAAGAGACCCAGTACTTC. It yields the protein CASSPRLQETQYF. The V gene is TRBV18, the J gene TRBJ2-5; D is uncertain. There are 13 residues in the CDR3. The V end was cut by 2 bases, the J end by 1 base, with 5 bases between. Germline-derived CDR1 and CDR2 are KGHSH and LQKENI.

This clone came up a few times. This chain links TRBV2 with TRBJ1-5; no clear D. The CDR3 contains 14 residues. The ends were cut back, 0 bases at V and 2 bases at J, with 5 bases in the middle. Germline assignment: CDR1 SNHLY and CDR2 FYNNEI. CDR3 sequence reads: CASSEALRNQPQHF. The CDR3 DNA is TGTGCCAGCAGTGAAGCCCTACGCAATCAGCCCCAGCATTTT.

This clone was picked up one time. The chain has TRBV5-1 and TRBJ2-3, with 12 positions matching TRBD1. The CDR3 runs 17 residues. Germline CDR1 and CDR2: SGHRS and YFSETQ. V was clipped by 0 bases and J by 4 bases; unmatched bases: 6. The CDR3 coding sequence is TGCGCCAGCAGCTTGGCCCCTGGGACAGGGGGCGCAGATACGCAGTATTTT. Protein product: CASSLAPGTGGADTQYF.

This rearrangement joins TRBV9 to TRBJ1-4; 7 bases fit TRBD1. Germline lookup yields CDR1 SGDLS and CDR2 YYNGEE. Unmatched junction bases numbered 14, after V lost 0 bases and J lost 12 bases. The CDR3 consists of 16 residues. The CDR3 reads CASSVVAQENTGELFF. CDR3 sequence (DNA): TGTGCCAGCAGCGTAGTTGCCCAGGAGAATACAGGGGAACTGTTTTTT. The full variable domain, in which reference TRBV9 and TRBJ1-4 provide the parts outside the CDR3, is DSGVTQTPKHLITATGQRVTLRCSPRSGDLSVYWYQQSLDQGLQFLIQYYNGEERAKGNILERFSAQQFPDLHSELNLSSLELGDSALYFCASSVVAQENTGELFFGSGTQLSVL.

This clone is a singleton in its sample. This chain links TRBV19 with TRBJ1-5; TRBD1 aligns across 9 bases. The CDR3 runs 17 residues. Trimming at V came to 3 bases and at J to 6 bases, leaving 12 bases not matched to a gene. In germline, CDR1 is LNHDA, CDR2 SQIVND (reference sequence). The CDR3 nucleotides are TGTGCCAGTAGTATCGGAGGAGGGACAGGGATGGGTCAGCCCCAGCATTTT. Amino acids: CASSIGGGTGMGQPQHF.

The gene calls are TRBV7-2 and TRBJ1-2; D remains ambiguous. The germline V gene encodes CDR1 SGHTA and CDR2 FQGNSA. The CDR3 loop spans 14 amino acids. V was shortened by 2 bases and J by 6 bases, with 13 bases between the two germline ends. The CDR3 DNA reads TGTGCCAGCAGCTTAACCCGCCAGTTGAATGGCTACACCTTC. This sequence encodes CASSLTRQLNGYTF.

The chain couples TRBV6-6 to TRBJ2-7; 11 bases are a match to TRBD1. Germline trimming cut 0 bases from V and 11 bases from J; bases unmatched to any gene: 3. This CDR3 has 13 amino acids. CDR1 MNHNY and CDR2 SVGAGI come from the germline V gene (reference sequence). This CDR3 reads CASSYSGQGAKYF. The DNA of the CDR3 is TGTGCCAGCAGTTACTCTGGACAGGGGGCTAAGTACTTC.